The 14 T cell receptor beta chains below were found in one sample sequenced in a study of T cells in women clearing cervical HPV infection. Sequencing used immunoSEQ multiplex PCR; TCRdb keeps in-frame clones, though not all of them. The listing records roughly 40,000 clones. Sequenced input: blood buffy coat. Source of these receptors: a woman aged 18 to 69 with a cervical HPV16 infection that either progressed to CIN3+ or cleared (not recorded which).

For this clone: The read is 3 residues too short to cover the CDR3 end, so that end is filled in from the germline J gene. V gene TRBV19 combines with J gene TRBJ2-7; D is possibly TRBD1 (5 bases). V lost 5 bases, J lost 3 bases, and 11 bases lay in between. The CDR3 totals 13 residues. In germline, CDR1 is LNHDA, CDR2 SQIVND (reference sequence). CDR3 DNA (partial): TGTGCCAGTAGTCAAGGGGTTTACTACGAG. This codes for CASSQGVYYE. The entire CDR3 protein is CASSQGVYYEQYF.

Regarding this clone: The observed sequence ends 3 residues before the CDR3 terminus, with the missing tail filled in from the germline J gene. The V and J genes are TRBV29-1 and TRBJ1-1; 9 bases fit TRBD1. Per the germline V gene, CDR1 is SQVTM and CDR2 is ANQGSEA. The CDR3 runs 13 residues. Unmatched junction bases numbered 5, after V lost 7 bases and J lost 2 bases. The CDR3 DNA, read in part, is TGCAGCGGAATGACAGGGGGAAACACTGAA. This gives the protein CSGMTGGNTE. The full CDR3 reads CSGMTGGNTEAFF. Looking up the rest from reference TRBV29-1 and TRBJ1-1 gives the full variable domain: SAVISQKPSRDICQRGTSLTIQCQVDSQVTMMFWYRQQPGQSLTLIATANQGSEATYESGFVIDKFPISRPNLTFSTLTVSNMSPEDSSIYLCSGMTGGNTEAFFGQGTRLTVV.

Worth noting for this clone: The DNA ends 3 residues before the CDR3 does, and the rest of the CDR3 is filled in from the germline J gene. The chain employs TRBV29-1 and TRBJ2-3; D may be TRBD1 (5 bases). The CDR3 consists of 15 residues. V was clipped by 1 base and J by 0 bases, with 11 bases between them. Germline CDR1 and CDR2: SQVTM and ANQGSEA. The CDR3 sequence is CSVEGGAASTDTQYF. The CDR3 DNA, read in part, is TGCAGCGTTGAAGGTGGGGCGGCTAGCACAGATACG.

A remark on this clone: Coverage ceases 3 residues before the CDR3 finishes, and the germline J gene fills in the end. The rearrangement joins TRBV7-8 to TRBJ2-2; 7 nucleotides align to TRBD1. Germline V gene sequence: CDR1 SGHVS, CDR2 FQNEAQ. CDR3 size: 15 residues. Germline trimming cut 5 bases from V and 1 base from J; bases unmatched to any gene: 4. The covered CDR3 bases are TGTGCCAGCAGCCCCCGGGACAGGAACACCGGGGAG. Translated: CASSPRDRNTGE. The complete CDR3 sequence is CASSPRDRNTGELFF.

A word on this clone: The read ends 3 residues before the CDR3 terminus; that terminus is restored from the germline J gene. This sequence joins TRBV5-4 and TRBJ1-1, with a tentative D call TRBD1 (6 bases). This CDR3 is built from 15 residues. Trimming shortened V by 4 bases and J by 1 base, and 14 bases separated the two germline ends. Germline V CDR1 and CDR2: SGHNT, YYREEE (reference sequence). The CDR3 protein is CASSGRDTQNTEAFF. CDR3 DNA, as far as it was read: TGTGCCAGCAGCGGCCGGGACACTCAGAACACTGAA. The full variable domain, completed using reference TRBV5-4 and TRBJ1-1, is ETGVTQSPTHLIKTRGQQVTLRCSSQSGHNTVSWYQQALGQGPQFIFQYYREEENGRGNFPPRFSGLQFPNYSSELNVNALELDDSALYLCASSGRDTQNTEAFFGQGTRLTVV.

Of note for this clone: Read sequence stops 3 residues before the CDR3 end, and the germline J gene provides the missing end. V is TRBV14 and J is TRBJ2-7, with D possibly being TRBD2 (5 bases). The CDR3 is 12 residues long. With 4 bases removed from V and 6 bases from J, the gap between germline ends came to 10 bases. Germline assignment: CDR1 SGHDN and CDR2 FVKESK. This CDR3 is CASSPYLAEQYF. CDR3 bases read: TGTGCCAGCAGCCCCTACCTAGCCGAG. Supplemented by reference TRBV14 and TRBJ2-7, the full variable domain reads EAGVTQFPSHSVIEKGQTVTLRCDPISGHDNLYWYRRVMGKEIKFLLHFVKESKQDESGMPNNRFLAERTGGTYSTLKVQPAELEDSGVYFCASSPYLAEQYFGPGTRLTVT.

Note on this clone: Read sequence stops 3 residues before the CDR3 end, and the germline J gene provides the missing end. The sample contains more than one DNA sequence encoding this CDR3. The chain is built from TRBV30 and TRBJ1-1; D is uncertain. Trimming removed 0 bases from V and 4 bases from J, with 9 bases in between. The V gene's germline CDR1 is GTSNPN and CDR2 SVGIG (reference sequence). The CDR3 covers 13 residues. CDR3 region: CAWSVLGGTEAFF. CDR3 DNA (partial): TGTGCCTGGAGTGTACTAGGAGGCACTGAA. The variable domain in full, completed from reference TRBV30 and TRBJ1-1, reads SQTIHQWPATLVQPVGSPLSLECTVEGTSNPNLYWYRQAAGRGLQLLFYSVGIGQISSEVPQNLSASRPQDRQFILSSKKLLLSDSGFYLCAWSVLGGTEAFFGQGTRLTVV.

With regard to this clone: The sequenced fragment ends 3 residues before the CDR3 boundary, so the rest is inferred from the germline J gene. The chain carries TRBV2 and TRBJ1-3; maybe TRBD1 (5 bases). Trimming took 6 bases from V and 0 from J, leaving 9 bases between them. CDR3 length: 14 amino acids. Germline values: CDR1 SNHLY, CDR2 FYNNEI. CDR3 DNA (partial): TGTGCCAGCAGGGGACTGAGCTCTGGAAACACC. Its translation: CASRGLSSGNT. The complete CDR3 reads CASRGLSSGNTIYF.

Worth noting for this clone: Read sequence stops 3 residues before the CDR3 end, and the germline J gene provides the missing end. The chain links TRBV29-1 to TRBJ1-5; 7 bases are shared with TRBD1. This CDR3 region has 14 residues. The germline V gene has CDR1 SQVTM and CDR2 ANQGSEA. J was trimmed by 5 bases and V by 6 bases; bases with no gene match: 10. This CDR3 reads CSVPTGVGDQPQHF. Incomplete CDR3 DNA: TGCAGCGTGCCTACAGGGGTGGGAGATCAGCCC.

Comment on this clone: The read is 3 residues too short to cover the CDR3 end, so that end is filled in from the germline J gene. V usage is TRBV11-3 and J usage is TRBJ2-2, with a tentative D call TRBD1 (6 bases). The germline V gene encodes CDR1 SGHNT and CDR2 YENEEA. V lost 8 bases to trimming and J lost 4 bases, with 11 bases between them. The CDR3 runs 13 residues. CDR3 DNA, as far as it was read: TGTGCCAGCGCCAGGGGTTTCACCGGGGAG. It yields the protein CASARGFTGE. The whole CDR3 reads CASARGFTGELFF.

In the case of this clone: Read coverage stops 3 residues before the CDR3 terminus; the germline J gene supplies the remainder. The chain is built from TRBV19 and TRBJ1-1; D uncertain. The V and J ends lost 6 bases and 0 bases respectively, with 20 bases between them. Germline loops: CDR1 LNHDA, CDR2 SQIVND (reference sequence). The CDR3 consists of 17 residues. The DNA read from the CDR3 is TGTGCCAGTAGCCGCAGGAAGGATCAAATGTTGAACACTGAA. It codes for CASSRRKDQMLNTE. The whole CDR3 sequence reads CASSRRKDQMLNTEAFF.

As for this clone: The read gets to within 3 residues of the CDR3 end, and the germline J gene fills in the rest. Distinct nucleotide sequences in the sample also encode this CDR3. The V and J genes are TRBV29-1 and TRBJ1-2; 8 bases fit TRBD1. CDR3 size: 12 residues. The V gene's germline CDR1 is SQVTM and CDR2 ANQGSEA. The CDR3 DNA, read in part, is TGCAGCGTTGATATACAGGGGGTGGGG. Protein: CSVDIQGVG. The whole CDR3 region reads CSVDIQGVGYTF.

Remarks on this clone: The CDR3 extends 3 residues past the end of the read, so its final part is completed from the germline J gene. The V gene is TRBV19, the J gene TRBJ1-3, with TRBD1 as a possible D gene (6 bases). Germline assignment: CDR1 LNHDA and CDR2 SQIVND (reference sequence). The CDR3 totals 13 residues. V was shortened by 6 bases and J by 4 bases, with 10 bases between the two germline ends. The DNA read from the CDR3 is TGTGCCAGTAGCCAGGGGTCGGGAAACACC. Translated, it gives CASSQGSGNT. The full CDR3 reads CASSQGSGNTIYF. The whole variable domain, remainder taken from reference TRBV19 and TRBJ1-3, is DGGITQSPKYLFRKEGQNVTLSCEQNLNHDAMYWYRQDPGQGLRLIYYSQIVNDFQKGDIAEGYSVSREKKESFPLTVTSAQKNPTAFYLCASSQGSGNTIYFGEGSWLTVV.

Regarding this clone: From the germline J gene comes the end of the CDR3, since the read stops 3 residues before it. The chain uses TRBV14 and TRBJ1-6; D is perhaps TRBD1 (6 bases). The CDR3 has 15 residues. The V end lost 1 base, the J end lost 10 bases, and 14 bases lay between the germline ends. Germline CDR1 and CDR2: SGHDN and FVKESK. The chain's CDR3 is CASSQARGGRSPLHF. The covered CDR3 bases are TGTGCCAGCAGCCAAGCCAGGGGAGGAAGGTCACCC.